The clone carrying this TCR beta chain shows up as medium-sized by frequency. Its antigen is unknown. TRB rearrangements were amplified by touch-down multiplex PCR with mixed TRB-A/B primers. Reanalyzing the multiplex PCR reads, TCRdb keeps one entry per CDR3 protein, without DNA. The sample spans 1,500 to 2,500 distinct CDR3 sequences; the ten largest clones claim approximately 9.2%. TRB amplification used approximately 250 ng of peripheral blood genomic DNA. This sample stems from a study of T cell clusters in autoimmune cytopenias. Overall study results and limits: TRB repertoire shifts in secondary cytopenia and chronic lymphocytic leukemia mostly reflected lymphoma, not autoimmunity.

These data were also reused for a study on T cell repertoires in aging, cancer and after chemotherapy. That work contributes: Untreated cancer patients had significantly lower blood TCR diversity than age-matched healthy donors. Immunological memory after chemotherapy cannot be judged from the repertoire data.

The material sequenced was peripheral blood. This receptor was taken from a human donor in good health.

This CDR3 is CASSYLGGPNTEAFF. The chain uses TRBV6-2 or TRBV6-3 and TRBJ1-1; as DNA is missing, the TRBD1 call by TCRdb cannot be tested. Germline loops: CDR1 MNHEY, CDR2 SVGEGT. This CDR3 has 15 amino acids.